These T cell receptor beta chains were read from a single sample in a study of blood T cell repertoires in COVID-19. TCRdb's table, derived via immunoSEQ multiplex PCR, lists solely in-frame clones and lacks some. The sample lists approximately 230,000 clones; about nine tenths were seen once. Sequencing was carried out using peripheral blood. The source is a man aged 30 to 45 who had recovered from COVID-19. Both conserved end residues are part of each CDR3. D genes are given only for firm matches. Rows give clone size only sometimes, using once, few, many, or a class for an expanded clone.

d_call	v_call	j_call	clone_size	cdr3_aa	cdr3_nt
-	TRBV19	TRBJ1-5	once	CASSIGLQGGNQPQHF	TGTGCCAGTAGTATAGGCCTACAGGGCGGCAATCAGCCCCAGCATTTT
-	TRBV4-1	TRBJ1-1	-	CASSPERGWKAFF	TGCGCCAGCAGCCCGGAAAGGGGGTGGAAAGCTTTCTTT
TRBD1	TRBV7-6	TRBJ2-2	-	CASSFSRGQESMAWISPGELFF	TGTGCCAGCAGCTTTAGCAGGGGGCAAGAATCGATGGCTTGGATTAGTCCCGGGGAGCTGTTTTTT
-	TRBV5-4	TRBJ1-6	-	CASSFQYNSPLHF	TGTGCCAGCAGCTTTCAATATAATTCACCCCTCCACTTT
-	TRBV11-3	TRBJ1-2	-	CASSLGGETAYGYTF	TGTGCCAGCAGCTTGGGAGGGGAGACGGCCTATGGCTACACCTTC
TRBD2	TRBV2	TRBJ2-5	-	CASNQLAGQETQYF	TGTGCCAGCAACCAACTAGCGGGGCAAGAGACCCAGTACTTC
TRBD2	TRBV30	TRBJ2-7	-	CAWSQLAGAYEQYF	TGTGCCTGGAGTCAACTAGCGGGGGCCTACGAGCAGTACTTC
TRBD2	TRBV30	TRBJ2-2	-	CAWRLAGGQIGELFF	TGTGCCTGGCGCTTGGCGGGGGGGCAAATCGGGGAGCTGTTTTTT
-	TRBV2	TRBJ1-3	-	CASKGGYGNTIYF	TGTGCCAGCAAGGGAGGGTATGGAAACACCATATATTTT
-	TRBV9	TRBJ1-2	-	CASSPKGQATNYGYTF	TGTGCCAGCAGTCCTAAGGGGCAGGCTACTAACTATGGCTACACCTTC
-	TRBV5-1	TRBJ1-1	-	CASSWTSPGAEAFF	TGCGCCAGCAGTTGGACATCCCCGGGGGCTGAAGCTTTCTTT
TRBD1	TRBV24-1	TRBJ1-2	-	CATSVYRGYGYTF	TGTGCCACCAGTGTGTACAGGGGCTATGGCTACACCTTC
TRBD2	TRBV7-9	TRBJ2-3	-	CASSFGSSGGLGTDTQYF	TGTGCCAGCAGCTTCGGTTCTAGCGGGGGGCTCGGCACAGATACGCAGTATTTT
TRBD1	TRBV6-1	TRBJ2-1	-	CASSEKTGGNEQFF	TGTGCCAGCAGTGAAAAGACAGGGGGCAATGAGCAGTTCTTC
-	TRBV5-5	TRBJ2-5	few	CASSHPGKPGTQYF	TGTGCCAGCAGCCATCCCGGGAAACCCGGGACCCAGTACTTC
-	TRBV6-1	TRBJ1-5	-	CASSEAGTAVPQHF	TGTGCCAGCAGTGAAGCGGGCACGGCAGTCCCCCAGCATTTT
-	TRBV3-1/TRBV3-2	TRBJ1-6	-	CASSSGTFDNSPLHF	TGTGCCAGCAGTTCTGGGACATTCGACAATTCACCCCTCCACTTT
TRBD1	TRBV5-1	TRBJ2-1	-	CASSLATGASNEQFF	TGCGCCAGCAGCTTGGCGACAGGGGCCAGTAATGAGCAGTTCTTC
-	TRBV5-4	TRBJ2-3	-	CASSLAVFGGTDTQYF	TGTGCCAGCAGCTTGGCGGTATTCGGAGGCACAGATACGCAGTATTTT
-	TRBV6-5	TRBJ2-2	-	CASSNLANGELFF	TGTGCCAGCAGCAACCTAGCGAACGGGGAGCTGTTTTTT
TRBD1	TRBV18	TRBJ1-3	-	CASSPGTGAGNTIYF	TGTGCCAGCTCACCTGGGACAGGGGCTGGAAACACCATATATTTT
-	TRBV6-5	TRBJ1-5	-	CASSEVRGQPQHF	TGTGCCAGCTCTGAGGTTCGGGGTCAGCCCCAGCATTTT
-	TRBV4-3	TRBJ1-2	-	CASSQRPGESFGYTF	TGCGCCAGCAGCCAACGCCCCGGGGAGTCATTTGGCTACACCTTC
TRBD2	TRBV6-5	TRBJ2-7	-	CASRLAGSYYEQYF	TGTGCCAGCAGGCTAGCGGGGAGTTACTACGAGCAGTACTTC
-	TRBV6-5	TRBJ1-3	-	CASSPWQDSGNTIYF	TGTGCCAGCAGCCCCTGGCAGGACTCTGGAAACACCATATATTTT
TRBD1	TRBV14	TRBJ2-7	few	CASSPWDRRIYEQYF	TGTGCCAGCAGCCCCTGGGACAGAAGAATCTACGAGCAGTACTTC
-	TRBV19	TRBJ1-2	once	CASSTGRSWEGYTF	TGTGCCAGTAGTACGGGCCGTTCGTGGGAGGGCTACACCTTC
-	TRBV11-3	TRBJ2-5	-	CASSLGSVQETQYF	TGTGCCAGCAGCTTAGGGTCAGTCCAAGAGACCCAGTACTTC
-	TRBV10-2	TRBJ2-7	-	CASRRGPTYEQYF	TGCGCCAGCCGGCGGGGGCCTACCTACGAGCAGTACTTC
-	TRBV3-1/TRBV3-2	TRBJ1-2	-	CASSQTESAGYTF	TGTGCCAGCAGCCAAACAGAAAGTGCTGGCTACACCTTC
TRBD1	TRBV6-5	TRBJ1-2	few	CASRTGGNYGYTF	TGTGCCAGCAGGACAGGGGGCAACTATGGCTACACCTTC
-	TRBV5-4	TRBJ1-6	-	CVQGADGSPLHF	TGTGTTCAAGGGGCGGATGGTTCACCCCTCCACTTT
-	TRBV7-9	TRBJ1-2	few	CASSLGRVYGYTF	TGTGCCAGCAGCTTAGGTAGAGTCTATGGCTACACCTTC
-	TRBV6-1	TRBJ2-7	-	CASSEILAEISYEQYF	TGTGCCAGCAGTGAGATCTTAGCGGAAATCTCCTACGAGCAGTACTTC
TRBD1	TRBV11-2	TRBJ2-3	-	CASSLKRRTGSDTQYF	TGTGCCAGCAGCTTAAAGAGGAGGACAGGGTCAGATACGCAGTATTTT
TRBD1	TRBV7-7	TRBJ2-1	-	CASSHGQGVNEQFF	TGTGCCAGCAGCCACGGACAGGGGGTGAATGAGCAGTTCTTC
-	TRBV7-2	TRBJ2-1	-	CASSSRPWGGGINEQFF	TGTGCCAGCAGCTCGAGACCTTGGGGGGGCGGTATAAATGAGCAGTTCTTC
TRBD1	TRBV5-6	TRBJ2-6	-	CASSDGTAGANVLTF	TGTGCCAGCAGCGACGGGACAGCTGGGGCCAACGTCCTGACTTTC
-	TRBV7-9	TRBJ2-5	-	CASSLDTGFQETQYF	TGTGCCAGCAGCTTAGATACGGGGTTCCAAGAGACCCAGTACTTC
-	TRBV5-1	TRBJ2-5	-	CASSLIPLGRGQETQYF	TGCGCCAGCAGCTTGATCCCCTTGGGCAGGGGCCAAGAGACCCAGTACTTC
TRBD2	TRBV19	TRBJ2-3	-	CASSGGGGTDTQYF	TGTGCCAGTAGTGGCGGGGGGGGGACAGATACGCAGTATTTT
-	TRBV15	TRBJ1-2	-	CATSRDNFFTYGYTF	TGTGCCACCAGCCGGGACAACTTTTTTACCTATGGCTACACCTTC
-	TRBV30	TRBJ1-2	-	CAWSKGHSNYGYTF	TGTGCCTGGAGTAAGGGGCACTCAAACTATGGCTACACCTTC
-	TRBV14	TRBJ1-4	-	CASSQHYAKLFF	TGTGCCAGCAGCCAACACTATGCAAAACTGTTTTTT
TRBD1	TRBV4-3	TRBJ2-1	-	CASSQSPTGTGAGDEQFF	TGCGCCAGCAGCCAATCCCCGACCGGGACAGGGGCCGGGGATGAGCAGTTCTTC
-	TRBV9	TRBJ1-2	-	CASSVRENYGYTF	TGTGCCAGCAGCGTACGGGAGAACTATGGCTACACCTTC
-	TRBV19	TRBJ1-4	-	CASRPQGRTNEKLFF	TGTGCCAGTCGCCCACAGGGTAGGACTAATGAAAAACTGTTTTTT
TRBD1	TRBV5-1	TRBJ1-1	-	CASSLMDRVEAFF	TGCGCCAGCAGCTTAATGGACAGGGTTGAAGCTTTCTTT
-	TRBV29-1	TRBJ2-1	-	CSVEGAPTYNEQFF	TGCAGCGTTGAAGGGGCGCCTACCTACAATGAGCAGTTCTTC
TRBD2	TRBV5-4	TRBJ2-7	few	CASSLGPLTTSGIYEQYF	TGTGCCAGCAGCCTTGGGCCCCTTACTACTAGCGGGATTTACGAGCAGTACTTC
TRBD1	TRBV11-2	TRBJ2-3	-	CASSQRTGSGDTQYF	TGTGCCAGCAGCCAACGGACAGGGAGTGGAGATACGCAGTATTTT
-	TRBV29-1	TRBJ2-3	-	CSVEGASTDTQYF	TGCAGCGTTGAAGGAGCTAGCACAGATACGCAGTATTTT
TRBD1	TRBV30	TRBJ1-2	once	CAWSADPGQPSYGYTF	TGTGCCTGGAGTGCCGATCCGGGACAGCCGTCCTATGGCTACACCTTC